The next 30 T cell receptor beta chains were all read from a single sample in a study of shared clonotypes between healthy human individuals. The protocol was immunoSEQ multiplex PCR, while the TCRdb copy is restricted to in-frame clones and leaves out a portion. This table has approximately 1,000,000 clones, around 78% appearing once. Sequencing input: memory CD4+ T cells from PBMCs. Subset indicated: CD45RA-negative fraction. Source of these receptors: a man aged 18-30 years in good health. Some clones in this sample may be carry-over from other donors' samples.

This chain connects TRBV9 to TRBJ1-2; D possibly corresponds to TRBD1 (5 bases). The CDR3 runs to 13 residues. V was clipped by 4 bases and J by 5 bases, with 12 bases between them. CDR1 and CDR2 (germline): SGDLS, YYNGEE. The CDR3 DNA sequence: TGTGCCAGCAGCCTCTCGGGGGAATATGGCTACACCTTC. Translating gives CASSLSGEYGYTF.

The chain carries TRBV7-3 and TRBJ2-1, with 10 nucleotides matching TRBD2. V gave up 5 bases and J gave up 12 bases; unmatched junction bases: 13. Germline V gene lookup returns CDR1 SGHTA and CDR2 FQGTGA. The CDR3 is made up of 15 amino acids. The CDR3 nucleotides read TGTGCCAGCAGCCCCCGACTAGCGGGTCGGGAGGGGCAGTTCTTC. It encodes CASSPRLAGREGQFF.

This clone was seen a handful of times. This chain's CDR3 is CSVASVGEGYGYTF. The DNA for the CDR3 is TGCAGCGTTGCCAGTGTTGGGGAGGGCTATGGCTACACCTTC. The rearrangement joins TRBV29-1 to TRBJ1-2; unclear D gene. Deletions cut 4 bases from V and 4 bases from J, with 16 bases between. The germline gives CDR1 SQVTM, CDR2 ANQGSEA. CDR3 length: 14 amino acids.

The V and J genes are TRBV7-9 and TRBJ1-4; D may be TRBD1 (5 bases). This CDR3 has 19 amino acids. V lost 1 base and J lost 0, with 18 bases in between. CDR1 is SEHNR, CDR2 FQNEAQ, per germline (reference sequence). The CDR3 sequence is CASSLGRGLSVTTNEKLFF. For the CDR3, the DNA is TGTGCCAGCAGCTTAGGGAGGGGCCTCAGCGTCACAACTAATGAAAAACTGTTTTTT.

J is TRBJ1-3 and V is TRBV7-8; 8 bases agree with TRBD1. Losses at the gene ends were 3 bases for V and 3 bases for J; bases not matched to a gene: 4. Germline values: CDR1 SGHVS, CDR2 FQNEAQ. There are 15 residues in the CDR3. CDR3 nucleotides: TGTGCCAGCAGCTTTCAGGACAGGGTTGGAAACACCATATATTTT. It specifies CASSFQDRVGNTIYF.

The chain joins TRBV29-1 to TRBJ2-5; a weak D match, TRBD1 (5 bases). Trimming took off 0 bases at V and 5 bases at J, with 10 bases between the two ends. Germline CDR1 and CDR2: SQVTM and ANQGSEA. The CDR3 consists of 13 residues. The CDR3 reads CSVEDRVGETQYF. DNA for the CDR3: TGCAGCGTTGAAGACAGGGTGGGGGAGACCCAGTACTTC.

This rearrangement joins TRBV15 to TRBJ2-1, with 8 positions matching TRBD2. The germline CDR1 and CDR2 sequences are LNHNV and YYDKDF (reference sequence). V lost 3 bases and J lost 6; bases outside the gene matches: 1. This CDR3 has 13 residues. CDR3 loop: CATSSGRANEQFF. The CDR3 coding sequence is TGTGCCACCAGCAGCGGGAGGGCCAATGAGCAGTTCTTC. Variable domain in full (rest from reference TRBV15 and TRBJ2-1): DAMVIQNPRYQVTQFGKPVTLSCSQTLNHNVMYWYQQKSSQAPKLLFHYYDKDFNNEADTPDNFQSRRPNTSFCFLDIRSPGLGDTAMYLCATSSGRANEQFFGPGTRLTVL.

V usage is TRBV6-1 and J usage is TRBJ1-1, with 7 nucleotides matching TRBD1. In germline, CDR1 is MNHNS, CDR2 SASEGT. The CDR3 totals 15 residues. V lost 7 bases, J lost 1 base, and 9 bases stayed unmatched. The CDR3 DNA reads TGTGCCAGCACCCAGGGGGGCGGTTGGAACACTGAAGCTTTCTTT. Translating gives CASTQGGGWNTEAFF.

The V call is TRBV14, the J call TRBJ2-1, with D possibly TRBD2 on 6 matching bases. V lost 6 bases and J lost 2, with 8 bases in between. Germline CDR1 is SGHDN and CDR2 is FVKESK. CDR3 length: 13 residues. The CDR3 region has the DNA TGTGCCAGCAGGGGCGGGACCTACAATGAGCAGTTCTTC. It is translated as CASRGGTYNEQFF.

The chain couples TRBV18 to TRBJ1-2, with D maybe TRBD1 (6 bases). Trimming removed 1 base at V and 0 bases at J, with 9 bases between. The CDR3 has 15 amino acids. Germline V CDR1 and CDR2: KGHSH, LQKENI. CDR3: CASSPLKGANYGYTF. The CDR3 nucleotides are TGTGCCAGCTCACCACTTAAGGGGGCTAACTATGGCTACACCTTC. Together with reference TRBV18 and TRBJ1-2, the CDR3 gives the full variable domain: NAGVMQNPRHLVRRRGQEARLRCSPMKGHSHVYWYRQLPEEGLKFMVYLQKENIIDESGMPKERFSAEFPKEGPSILRIQQVVRGDSAAYFCASSPLKGANYGYTFGSGTRLTVV.

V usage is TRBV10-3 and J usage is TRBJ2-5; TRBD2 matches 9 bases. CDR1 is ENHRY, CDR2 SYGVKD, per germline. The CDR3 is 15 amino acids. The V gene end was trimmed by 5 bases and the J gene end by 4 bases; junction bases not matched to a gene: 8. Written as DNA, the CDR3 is TGTGCCATCAGTTTCGCGGGAGGGGTGGGAGAGACCCAGTACTTC. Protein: CAISFAGGVGETQYF.

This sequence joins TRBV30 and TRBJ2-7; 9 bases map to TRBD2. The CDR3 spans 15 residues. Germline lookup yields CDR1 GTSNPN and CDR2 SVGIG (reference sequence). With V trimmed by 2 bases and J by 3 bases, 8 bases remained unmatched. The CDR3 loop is CAWSSPGLAVYEQYF. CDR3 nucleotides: TGTGCCTGGAGTAGTCCGGGACTAGCAGTCTACGAGCAGTACTTC. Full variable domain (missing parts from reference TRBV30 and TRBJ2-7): SQTIHQWPATLVQPVGSPLSLECTVEGTSNPNLYWYRQAAGRGLQLLFYSVGIGQISSEVPQNLSASRPQDRQFILSSKKLLLSDSGFYLCAWSSPGLAVYEQYFGPGTRLTVT.

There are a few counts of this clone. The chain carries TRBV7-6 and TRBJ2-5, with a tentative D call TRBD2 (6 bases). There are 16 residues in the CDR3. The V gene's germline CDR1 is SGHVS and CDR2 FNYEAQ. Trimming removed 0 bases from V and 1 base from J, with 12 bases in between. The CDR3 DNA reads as TGTGCCAGCAGCTTAGCGCGTGGCGGGACCCAAGAGACCCAGTACTTC. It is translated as CASSLARGGTQETQYF. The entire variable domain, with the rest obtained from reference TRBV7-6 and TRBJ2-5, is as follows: GAGVSQSPRYKVTKRGQDVALRCDPISGHVSLYWYRQALGQGPEFLTYFNYEAQQDKSGLPNDRFSAERPEGSISTLTIQRTEQRDSAMYRCASSLARGGTQETQYFGPGTRLLVL.

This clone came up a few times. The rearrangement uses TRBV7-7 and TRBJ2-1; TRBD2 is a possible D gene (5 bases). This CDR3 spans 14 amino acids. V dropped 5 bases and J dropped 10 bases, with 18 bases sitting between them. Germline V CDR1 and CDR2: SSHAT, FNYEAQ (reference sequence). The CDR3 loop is CASSPAGKLREQFF. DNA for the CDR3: TGTGCCAGCAGCCCCGCCGGGAAACTCAGAGAGCAGTTCTTC.

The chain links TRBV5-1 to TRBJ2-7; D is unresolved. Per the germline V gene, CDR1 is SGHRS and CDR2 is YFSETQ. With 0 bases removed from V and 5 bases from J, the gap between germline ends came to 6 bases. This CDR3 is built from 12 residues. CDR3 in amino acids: CASSLGLNEQYF. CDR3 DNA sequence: TGCGCCAGCAGCTTGGGGCTTAACGAGCAGTACTTC.

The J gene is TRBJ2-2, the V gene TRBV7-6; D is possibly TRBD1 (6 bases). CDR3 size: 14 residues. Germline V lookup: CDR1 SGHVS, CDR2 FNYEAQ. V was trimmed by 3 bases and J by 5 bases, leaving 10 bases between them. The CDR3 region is CASSFKGGTGELFF. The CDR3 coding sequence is TGTGCCAGCAGCTTCAAAGGGGGTACCGGGGAGCTGTTTTTT.

CDR3 nucleotides: TGCAGCGCCGGGCCGGAGGGCGGCTACACCTTC. Its translation: CSAGPEGGYTF. The chain couples TRBV29-1 to TRBJ1-2; D is undetermined. CDR3 size: 11 residues. Germline V gene data show CDR1 as SQVTM and CDR2 as ANQGSEA. Deletions cut 7 bases from V and 8 bases from J, with 14 bases between.

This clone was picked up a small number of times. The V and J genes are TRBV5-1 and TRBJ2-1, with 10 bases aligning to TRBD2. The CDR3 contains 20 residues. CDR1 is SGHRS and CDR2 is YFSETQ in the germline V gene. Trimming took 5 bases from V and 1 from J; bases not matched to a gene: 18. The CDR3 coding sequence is TGCGCCAGCAGTCACAATGGGCCTAGCGGGAGAAAGGGTTCCTACAATGAGCAGTTCTTC. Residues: CASSHNGPSGRKGSYNEQFF.

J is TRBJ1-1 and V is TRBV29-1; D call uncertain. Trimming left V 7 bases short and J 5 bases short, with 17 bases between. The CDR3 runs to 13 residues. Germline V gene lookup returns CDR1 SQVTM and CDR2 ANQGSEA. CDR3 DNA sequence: TGCAGCGCCAGGACCGGGTTAGCGACTGAAGCTTTCTTT. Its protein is CSARTGLATEAFF. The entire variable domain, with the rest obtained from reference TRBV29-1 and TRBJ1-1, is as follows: SAVISQKPSRDICQRGTSLTIQCQVDSQVTMMFWYRQQPGQSLTLIATANQGSEATYESGFVIDKFPISRPNLTFSTLTVSNMSPEDSSIYLCSARTGLATEAFFGQGTRLTVV.

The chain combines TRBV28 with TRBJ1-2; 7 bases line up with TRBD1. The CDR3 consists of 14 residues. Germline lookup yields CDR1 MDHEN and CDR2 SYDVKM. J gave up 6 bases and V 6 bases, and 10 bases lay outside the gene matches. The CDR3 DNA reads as TGTGCCAGCAGCCGGGGGACAGCGCTACATGGCTACACCTTC. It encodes CASSRGTALHGYTF.

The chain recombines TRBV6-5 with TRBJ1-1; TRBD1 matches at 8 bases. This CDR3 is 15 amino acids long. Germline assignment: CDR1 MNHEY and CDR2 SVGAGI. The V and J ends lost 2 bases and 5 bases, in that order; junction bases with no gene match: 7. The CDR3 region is CASSYRGQGGTEAFF. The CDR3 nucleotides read TGTGCCAGCAGTTACAGAGGACAGGGTGGGACTGAAGCTTTCTTT.

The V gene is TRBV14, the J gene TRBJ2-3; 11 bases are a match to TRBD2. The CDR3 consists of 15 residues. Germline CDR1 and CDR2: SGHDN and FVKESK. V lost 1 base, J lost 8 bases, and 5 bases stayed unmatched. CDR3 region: CASSQVSGRVRTQYF. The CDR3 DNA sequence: TGTGCCAGCAGCCAAGTTAGCGGGAGGGTCCGTACGCAGTATTTT. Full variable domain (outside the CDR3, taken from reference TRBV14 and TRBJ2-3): EAGVTQFPSHSVIEKGQTVTLRCDPISGHDNLYWYRRVMGKEIKFLLHFVKESKQDESGMPNNRFLAERTGGTYSTLKVQPAELEDSGVYFCASSQVSGRVRTQYFGPGTRLTVL.

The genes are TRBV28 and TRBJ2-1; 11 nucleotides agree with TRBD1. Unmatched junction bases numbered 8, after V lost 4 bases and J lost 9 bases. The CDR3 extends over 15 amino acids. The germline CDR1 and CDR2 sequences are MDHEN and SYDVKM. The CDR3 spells CASSSDRGHAFEQFF. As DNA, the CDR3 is TGTGCCAGCAGTTCGGACAGGGGGCATGCATTTGAGCAGTTCTTC.

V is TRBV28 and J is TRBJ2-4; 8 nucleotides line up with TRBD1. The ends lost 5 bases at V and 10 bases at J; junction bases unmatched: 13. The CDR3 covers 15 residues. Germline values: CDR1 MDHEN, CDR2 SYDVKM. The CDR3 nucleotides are TGTGCCAGCAGTCGCAAGGGGGGACAGGTTCAGATTCAGTACTTC. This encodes CASSRKGGQVQIQYF.

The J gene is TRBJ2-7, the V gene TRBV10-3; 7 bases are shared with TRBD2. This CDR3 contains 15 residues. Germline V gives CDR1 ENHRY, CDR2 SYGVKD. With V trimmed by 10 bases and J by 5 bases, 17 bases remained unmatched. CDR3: CATKGNGAGANEQYF. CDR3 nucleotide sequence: TGTGCCACCAAAGGGAACGGGGCGGGAGCTAACGAGCAGTACTTC.

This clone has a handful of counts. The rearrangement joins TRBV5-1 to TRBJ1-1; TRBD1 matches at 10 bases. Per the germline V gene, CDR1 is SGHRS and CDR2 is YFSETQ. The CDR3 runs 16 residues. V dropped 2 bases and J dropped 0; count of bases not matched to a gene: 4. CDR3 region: CASSLGTGEMNTEAFF. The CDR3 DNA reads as TGCGCCAGCAGCTTAGGGACAGGGGAGATGAACACTGAAGCTTTCTTT.

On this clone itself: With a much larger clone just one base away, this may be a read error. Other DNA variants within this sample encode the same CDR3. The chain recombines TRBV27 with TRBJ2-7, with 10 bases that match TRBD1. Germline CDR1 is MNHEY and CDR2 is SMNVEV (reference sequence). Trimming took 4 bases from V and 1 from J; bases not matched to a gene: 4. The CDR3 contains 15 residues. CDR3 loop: CASSSPGQGSYEQYF. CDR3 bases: TGTGCCAGCAGTTCCCCGGGACAGGGGTCCTACGAGCAGTACTTC.

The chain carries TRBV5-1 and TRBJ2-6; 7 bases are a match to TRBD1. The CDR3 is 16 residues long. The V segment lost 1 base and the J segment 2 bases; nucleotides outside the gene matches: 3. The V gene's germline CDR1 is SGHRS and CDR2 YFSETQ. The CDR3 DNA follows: TGCGCCAGCAGCTTGTCGACAGGGACTGGGGCCAACGTCCTGACTTTC. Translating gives CASSLSTGTGANVLTF.

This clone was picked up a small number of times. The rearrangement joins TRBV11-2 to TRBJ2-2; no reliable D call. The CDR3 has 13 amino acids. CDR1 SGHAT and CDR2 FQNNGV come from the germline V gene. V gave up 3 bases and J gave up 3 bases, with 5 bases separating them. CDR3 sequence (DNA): TGTGCCAGCAGCTTTGGACACACCGGGGAGCTGTTTTTT. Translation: CASSFGHTGELFF.

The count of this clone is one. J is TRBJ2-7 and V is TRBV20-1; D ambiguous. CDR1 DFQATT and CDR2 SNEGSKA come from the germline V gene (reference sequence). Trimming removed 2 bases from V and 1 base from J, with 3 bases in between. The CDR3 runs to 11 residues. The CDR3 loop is CSARKSYEQYF. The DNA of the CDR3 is TGCAGTGCTAGAAAGTCCTACGAGCAGTACTTC.